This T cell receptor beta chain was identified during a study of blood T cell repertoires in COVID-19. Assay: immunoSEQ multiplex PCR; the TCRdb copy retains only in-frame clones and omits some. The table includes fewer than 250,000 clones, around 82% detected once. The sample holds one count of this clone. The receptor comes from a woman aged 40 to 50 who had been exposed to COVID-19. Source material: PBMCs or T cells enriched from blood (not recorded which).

CDR3 sequence: CATSDPGADPRTGELFF. The CDR3 DNA reads as TGTGCCACCAGTGACCCCGGAGCGGACCCTAGGACCGGGGAGCTGTTTTTT. The chain joins TRBV24-1 to TRBJ2-2; tentative D call: TRBD2 (5 bases). This CDR3 contains 17 residues. Trimming removed 4 bases at V and 5 bases at J, with 19 bases between. Germline V lookup: CDR1 KGHDR, CDR2 SFDVKD.